What follows describes a single T cell receptor (beta chain). The clone's antigen remains unknown. No clone much larger than this one lies a single base away; base qualities are absent. The sample comes from a study of blood T cell repertoires in COVID-19 (dated by TCRdb to the early 2020s). Concerning the study at large: The collaborator samples originated in the United States, Italy and Spain and spanned the acute and convalescent phases of COVID-19. The prospective study material was composed of cDNA or gDNA derived from T cells, B-cell-depleted T cells, or PBMCs. Deeply sampled blood TCRbeta repertoires from subjects exposed to, actively infected with, or recovered from COVID-19 were included in the dataset. The repertoires were released in a freely available public database meant as a resource for research on the immune response to SARS-CoV-2. The samples were drawn from the first 160 participants of the ongoing ImmuneRACE study and from 1,254 subjects provided by 6 global collaborators. A de-identified subject ID, COVID-19 status, age in years and sex were almost always included in the sample metadata. Where available, HLA class I and class II types were obtained from metadata supplied by the sample provider rather than from assay-based typing. What the study reported, not specific to this receptor: How much clinical and demographic metadata was included differed by source and by participant, and the metadata was provided uncurated.

TCRbeta CDR3 regions were amplified from genomic DNA using the immunoSEQ Assay, a bias-controlled multiplex PCR. The original methods were these. The number of nucleated cells in each sample was estimated from the amplification of reference gene primers within the assay. To quantify the absolute abundance of each unique TCRbeta CDR3 rearrangement, sequence reads were collapsed and filtered. Productive Simpson clonality was computed per sample as the square root of Simpson's diversity index over productive rearrangements. TCRdb holds this immuneACCESS table with in-frame rearrangements only. Some clones are missing; in checked studies, unresolved V genes explain under half, and the rest has no known cause. V, J and clone size derive from that table, while D and trimming were established from the DNA sequence. Within this sample are about 150,000 clones, with roughly 82% of them counted one time only. 9% to 10% of the sample comes from the top ten.

Each collaborating institution followed its own protocols to collect whole blood in K2EDTA tubes. Collaborator samples were shipped for TCRbeta analysis as frozen whole blood, isolated PBMCs, or DNA extracted from either sample type. CDR1 and CDR2 are drawn from the germline V gene (reference sequence): SGHNT, YYREEE. The CDR3 has 14 amino acids, counting the end cysteine and phenylalanine. CDR3 DNA only is kept here, 42 bases in frame from base 1. The V end loses 1 base and the J end loses 4 bases, and a stretch of 11 bases separates them. The sample comprised peripheral blood. The chain is encoded by TRBV5-4 joined to TRBJ1-2; too little of a D gene remains to name it. This receptor was identified in a woman between 45 and 65 years old with acute or convalescent COVID-19. The CDR3 corresponds to CASSLNSKSYGYTF. The bases are TGTGCCAGCAGCTTGAACAGTAAATCCTATGGCTACACCTTC.